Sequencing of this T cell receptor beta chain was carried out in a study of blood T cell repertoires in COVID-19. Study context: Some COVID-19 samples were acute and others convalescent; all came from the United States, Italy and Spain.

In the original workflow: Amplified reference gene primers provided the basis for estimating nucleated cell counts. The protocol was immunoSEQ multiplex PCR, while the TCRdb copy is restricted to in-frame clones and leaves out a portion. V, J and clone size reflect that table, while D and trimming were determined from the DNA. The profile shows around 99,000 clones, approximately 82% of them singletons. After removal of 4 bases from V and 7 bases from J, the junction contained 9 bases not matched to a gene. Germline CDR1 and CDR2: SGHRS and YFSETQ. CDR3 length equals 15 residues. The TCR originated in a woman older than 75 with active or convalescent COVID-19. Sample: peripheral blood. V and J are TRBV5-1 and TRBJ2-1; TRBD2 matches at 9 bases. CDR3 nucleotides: TGCGCCAGCAGCCCTGGGGGTAGCGGGAGAAATGAGCAGTTCTTC. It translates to CASSPGGSGRNEQFF.